This T cell receptor beta chain was captured in a study of spatial heterogeneity in lung cancer. Note on this clonotype: The antigen remains unidentified.

Study-wide results and caveats: Compared with follow-up, resection was when ubiquitous expanded tumor TCRs appeared in blood more.

Time point described: sample taken at primary tumor resection. Sequencing covered unsorted whole RNA taken from tumor, nontumor lung or frozen PBMC. Donors were about 70 untreated early-stage non-small cell lung cancer patients. Each molecule of TCR cDNA was tagged with one unique molecular identifier. Each CDR3 protein gets one entry after TCRdb re-called the 5' RACE reads with MiXCR. The sample contains 36,000 or so distinct CDR3 sequences, less than 5.5% of which appear only once. Trimming pared 7 bases from V and 5 bases from J, leaving 20 bases between. Germline CDR1 SNHLY, CDR2 FYNNEI. This CDR3 has 15 residues.

This receptor was taken from a female donor with early-stage non-small cell lung cancer. This material consisted of PBMCs, taken at surgery. The rearrangement joins TRBV2 to TRBJ2-5; D may be TRBD2 (6 bases). The CDR3 DNA sequence: TGTGCCAGCACAACGGGACTCCTCGGCGGGGAGACCCAGTACTTC. It encodes CASTTGLLGGETQYF.